This passage covers 6 T cell receptor beta chains from one sample sequenced in a study of read filtering for tumor transcriptome and immune sequencing. From roughly 0.4 ug of RNA, a library with molecular barcoded alpha/delta and beta/gamma adaptors was made. In TCRdb, the reads were re-called with MiXCR into one record per CDR3 protein. The sample has 130,000 or so distinct CDR3 sequences, roughly 13% seen once. Source material: a population of CD138-negative cells sorted from bone marrow. These receptors originate from a donor at least 40 years old with multiple myeloma.

This clonotype was observed at least ten times. CDR3 amino acids: CATSRRLAGVGNEQFF. The CDR3 DNA reads TGTGCCACCAGCAGGAGACTAGCGGGAGTCGGTAATGAGCAGTTCTTC. This chain links TRBV15 with TRBJ2-1; 12 bases map to TRBD2. V shed 3 bases and J 7 bases; nucleotides not matched to a gene: 7. The CDR3 is 16 residues long. The germline CDR1 and CDR2 sequences are LNHNV and YYDKDF (reference sequence).

To note about this clonotype: This likely reflects a read error, since a far larger clone is one base away. V and J are TRBV7-3 and TRBJ2-1; 8 nucleotides line up with TRBD2. The CDR3 spans 16 residues. The germline V gene encodes CDR1 SGHTA and CDR2 FQGTGA. The junction had 13 bases not matched to a gene; V was cut back by 5 bases and J by 7 bases. The CDR3 loop reads CASSPTSGLLSNEQFF. DNA of the CDR3: TGTGCCAGCAGCCCCACTAGCGGCCTCCTCTCGAATGAGCAGTTCTTC.

This clonotype was observed many times. This chain connects TRBV3-1 to TRBJ2-2; 9 bases line up with TRBD2. The CDR3 is 15 amino acids. V lost 4 bases, J lost 4 bases, and 4 bases stayed unmatched. Germline V gene data show CDR1 as LGHDT and CDR2 as YNNKEL (reference sequence). As DNA, the CDR3 is TGTGCCAGCAGCCGGGCTAGCGGGATCACCGGGGAGCTGTTTTTT. This codes for CASSRASGITGELFF.

This clonotype was seen many times. This sequence joins TRBV13 and TRBJ2-1; 9 nucleotides line up with TRBD2. The CDR3 runs to 16 residues. The germline V gene has CDR1 PRHDT and CDR2 FYEKMQ (reference sequence). Trimming removed 3 bases from V and 2 bases from J; junction bases left unmatched: 5. CDR3 in amino acids: CASSFPSGRPYNEQFF. CDR3 nucleotide sequence: TGTGCCAGCAGCTTTCCCAGCGGGAGGCCCTACAATGAGCAGTTCTTC.

At least ten counts were recorded for this clonotype. This sequence joins TRBV20-1 and TRBJ2-7; D is ambiguous. V gave up 3 bases and J gave up 0 bases, with 15 bases separating them. CDR3 size: 15 residues. Germline assignment: CDR1 DFQATT and CDR2 SNEGSKA (reference sequence). CDR3 residues: CSASAPGLSSYEQYF. The CDR3 bases are TGCAGTGCTAGCGCCCCGGGCCTTAGCTCCTACGAGCAGTACTTC.

This clonotype was seen repeatedly, ten times or more. This chain links TRBV11-2 with TRBJ2-1; D ambiguous. Germline CDR1 reads SGHAT; CDR2 reads FQNNGV. The CDR3 covers 17 residues. V was pared by 0 bases and J by 4 bases, with 16 bases between. This CDR3 reads CASSLDLRRANYNEQFF. DNA for the CDR3: TGTGCCAGCAGCTTAGATCTCAGACGGGCAAATTACAATGAGCAGTTCTTC. Variable domain in full (rest from reference TRBV11-2 and TRBJ2-1): EAGVAQSPRYKIIEKRQSVAFWCNPISGHATLYWYQQILGQGPKLLIQFQNNGVVDDSQLPKDRFSAERLKGVDSTLKIQPAKLEDSAVYLCASSLDLRRANYNEQFFGPGTRLTVL.